The source of this TCR beta chain is a study of beta chain features in type 1 diabetes (dated by TCRdb to 2017 to 2018). About the study as a whole: Mean age, gender distribution, total cell number and subset yield did not differ between patients and healthy donors. A total of 100 million to 110 million sorted cells were examined across all samples, and a strong correlation was observed between cell number per subset and RNA yield. In the study, recently diagnosed type 1 diabetes patients and matched healthy donors were compared on the TCRB repertoires of their sorted circulating CD4+ T cell subsets. Naive and central memory subsets were obtained from all 30 or so donors, but regulatory and stem cell-like memory subsets were isolated from only 8 patients and 8 healthy donors.

Overall study results and their limits: The naive, central memory and regulatory TCRB repertoires appeared to resemble one another more closely among patients than among healthy donors. Because the HLA sub-analyses included only small numbers of individuals, any influence of HLA type on TCRB rearrangement was left unresolved. Fewer insertions and more nucleotide deletions at VDJ recombination sites were observed in patients with type 1 diabetes, implying thymic rearrangement abnormalities. PCR may preferentially amplify shorter templates, but because patient and control samples were amplified and corrected together, any resulting skew would affect both groups equally. Because cDNA rather than genomic DNA was sequenced, highly expressing activated cells could have been over-represented, although no difference in activation and CD3 levels was found between groups. A moderate but significant shortening of TCRB CDR3 length was observed in type 1 diabetes patients in all four CD4+ subsets.

The junction shows trimming of 3 bases on V and 4 bases on J, and the gene matches do not reach 9 bases of it. Reading from cysteine to phenylalanine, the CDR3 counts 16 amino acids. The kept DNA is CDR3 alone, 48 bases in frame from the first base. The germline V gene supplies CDR1 SGHTA and CDR2 FQGNSA. The High Capacity cDNA Reverse Transcription Kit was used to reverse transcribe all of the isolated RNA, meaning that expressed TCRB transcripts were what got sequenced. Naive, central memory and regulatory T cell samples underwent deep immunoSEQ sequencing, averaging roughly 3.5 million total reads per sample. Sorted cells were lysed in RLT buffer and RNA was extracted with DNase-treated RNeasy Micro or Mini kits, depending on cell number. To prevent cross-contamination, each cell subset was processed individually, whereas patient and healthy donor samples were processed jointly. Using the immunoSEQ multiplex PCR, TCRB sequences were amplified from cDNA into 87-bp fragments spanning the CDR3 region. Sequencing of the amplicons was performed on the Illumina HiSeq platform. The study's own analysis went as follows. PCR bias was computationally corrected using synthetic template baselines, reads within Hamming distance 2 were collapsed, and singletons that could not be merged were discarded. Reads were aligned against IMGT to assign V, D and J genes, CDR3 length and insertions or deletions at six rearrangement sites. Within each subset, clonotype counts were normalized to sorted cell number, and only after that were true diversity and Gini coefficients computed with the tcR R package. Repertoire sharing was quantified using the overlap coefficient calculated on TCRB nucleotide sequences. Out-of-frame TCRB sequences from naive cells were analyzed to stand in for the pre-selection repertoire. Sourced from immuneACCESS, this table was stored by TCRdb with only in-frame sequences that have V and J called. A share of the clones is absent; for the studies checked, an unresolved V gene accounts for under half, and the remainder has no known explanation. That table furnishes V, J and clone size, whereas the DNA furnished D and trimming. The sample table lists 200,000 to 300,000 clones, around 68% of them with a count of one. Approximately 0.053% of the sample is held by the ten biggest clonotypes.

This clone was recorded a few times. What antigen it recognizes has not been identified. It has no much larger one-base neighbor in the sample; base qualities were not kept. Each donor gave one peripheral blood draw, roughly 110 mL on average, collected into heparinised tubes. A BD FACSAria II and a panel including CD45RO, CCR7, CD25, CD127, CD95 and CD27 were used to sort naive, central memory, regulatory and stem cell-like memory CD4+ T cells. Purity was above 95% for every sorted population. Right away, PBMCs were isolated by Lymphoprep density gradient centrifugation and were stained directly, with no culture step. So that batch effects would be minimized, each experiment stained and sorted samples in pairs, pairing one healthy donor with one patient.

Sequences were obtained from naive CD4+ T cells from blood. The sample's cell subset or site label is to be understood as: true naive CD4+ T cells. The rearranged segments are TRBV7-2 and TRBJ2-3; TRBD2 matches 8 bases in the middle. The receptor comes from a man aged 25-45 years in good health. The DNA reads as follows: TGTGCCAGCAGCTTCGCCCCGACTAGCGTCTCAGATACGCAGTATTTT. Its protein reads: CASSFAPTSVSDTQYF. Joined to the reference TRBV7-2 and TRBJ2-3 proteins, this CDR3 gives the full variable domain: GAGVSQSPSNKVTEKGKDVELRCDPISGHTALYWYRQSLGQGLEFLIYFQGNSAPDKSGLPSDRFSAERTGGSVSTLTIQRTQQEDSAVYLCASSFAPTSVSDTQYFGPGTRLTVL.